Shown below are 3 T cell receptor beta chains from a single sample sequenced in a study of cytomegalovirus exposure and HLA in healthy donors. Amplification used 60 Vbeta primers and 13 Jbeta primers. The repertoire was sequenced with immunoSEQ multiplex PCR; TCRdb's copy has only in-frame clones and lacks some. This sample's table has 65,000 to 85,000 clones. The source material was PBMCs. Every receptor here comes from an older woman in good health and CMV-seronegative.

This chain uses TRBV10-3 with TRBJ2-7, with 14 nucleotides matching TRBD2. Germline trimming cut 10 bases from V and 4 bases from J; bases unmatched to any gene: 6. Looked up from germline, CDR1 is ENHRY and CDR2 is SYGVKD. The CDR3 contains 14 residues. The CDR3 DNA reads TGTGCCACCACGGGACTAGCGGGAGAGTACGAGCAGTACTTC. It is translated as CATTGLAGEYEQYF.

This sequence joins TRBV7-6 and TRBJ1-2; D is uncertain. The germline CDR1 and CDR2 sequences are SGHVS and FNYEAQ. The CDR3 has 13 residues. V was cut by 3 bases and J by 6 bases, with 11 bases left in between. The CDR3, as DNA: TGTGCCAGCAGCTTCGGGGAATTCAATGGCTACACCTTC. Its protein product is CASSFGEFNGYTF.

The chain combines TRBV6-1 with TRBJ1-1, with D possibly matching TRBD1 (6 bases). The V gene's germline CDR1 is MNHNS and CDR2 SASEGT. The CDR3 consists of 14 residues. V lost 1 base to trimming and J lost 0 bases, with 6 bases between them. The CDR3 nucleotides read TGTGCCAGCAGTGAAGGGACAGTGAACACTGAAGCTTTCTTT. Protein: CASSEGTVNTEAFF.